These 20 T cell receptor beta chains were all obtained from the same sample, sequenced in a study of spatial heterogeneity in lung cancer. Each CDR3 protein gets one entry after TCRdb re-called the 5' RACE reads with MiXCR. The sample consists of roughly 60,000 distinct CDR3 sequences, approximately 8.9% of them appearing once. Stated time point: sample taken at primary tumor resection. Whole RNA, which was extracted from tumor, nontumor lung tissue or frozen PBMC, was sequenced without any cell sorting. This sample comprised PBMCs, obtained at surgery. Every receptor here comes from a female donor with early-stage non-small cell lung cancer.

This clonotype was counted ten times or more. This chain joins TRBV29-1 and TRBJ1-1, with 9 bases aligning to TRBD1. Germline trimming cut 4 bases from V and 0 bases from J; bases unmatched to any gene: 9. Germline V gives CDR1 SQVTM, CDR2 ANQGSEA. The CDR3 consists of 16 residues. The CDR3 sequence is CSVGRGTGIMNTEAFF. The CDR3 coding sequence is TGCAGCGTTGGGAGAGGGACAGGGATTATGAACACTGAAGCTTTCTTT.

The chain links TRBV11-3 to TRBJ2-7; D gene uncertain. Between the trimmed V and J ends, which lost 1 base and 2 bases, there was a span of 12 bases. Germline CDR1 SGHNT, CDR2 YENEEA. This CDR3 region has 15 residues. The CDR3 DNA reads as TGTGCCAGCAGCTTAGCTGGGTCCGACGCCTACGAGCAGTACTTC. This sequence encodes CASSLAGSDAYEQYF.

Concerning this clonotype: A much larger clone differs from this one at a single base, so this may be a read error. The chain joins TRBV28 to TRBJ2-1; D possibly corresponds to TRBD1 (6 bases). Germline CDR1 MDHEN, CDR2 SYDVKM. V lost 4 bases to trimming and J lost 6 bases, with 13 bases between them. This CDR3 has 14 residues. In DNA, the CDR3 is TGTGCCAGCAGTTCTCTGGACAGTATCAATGAGCAGTTCTTC. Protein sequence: CASSSLDSINEQFF. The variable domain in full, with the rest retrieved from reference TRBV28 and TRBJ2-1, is DVKVTQSSRYLVKRTGEKVFLECVQDMDHENMFWYRQDPGLGLRLIYFSYDVKMKEKGDIPEGYSVSREKKERFSLILESASTNQTSMYLCASSSLDSINEQFFGPGTRLTVL.

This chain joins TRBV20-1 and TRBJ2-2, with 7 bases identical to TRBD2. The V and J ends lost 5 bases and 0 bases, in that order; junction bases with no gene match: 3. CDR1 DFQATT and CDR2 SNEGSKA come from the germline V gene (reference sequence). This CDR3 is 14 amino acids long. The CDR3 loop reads CSAWGLSNTGELFF. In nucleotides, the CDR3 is TGCAGTGCTTGGGGACTATCGAACACCGGGGAGCTGTTTTTT.

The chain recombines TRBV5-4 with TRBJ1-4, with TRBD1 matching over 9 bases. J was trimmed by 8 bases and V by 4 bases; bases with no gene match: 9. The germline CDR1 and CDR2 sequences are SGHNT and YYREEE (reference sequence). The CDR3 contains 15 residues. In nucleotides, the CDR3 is TGTGCCAGCAGCCCGCAGACAGGGGGGAAGGAAAAACTGTTTTTT. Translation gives CASSPQTGGKEKLFF.

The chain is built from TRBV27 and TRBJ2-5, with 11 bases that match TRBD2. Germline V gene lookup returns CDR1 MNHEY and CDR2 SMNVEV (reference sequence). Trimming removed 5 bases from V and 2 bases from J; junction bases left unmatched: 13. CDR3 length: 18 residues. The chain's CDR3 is CASSPRASGRRQQETQYF. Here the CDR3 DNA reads TGTGCCAGCAGTCCCCGGGCTAGCGGGAGGCGACAACAAGAGACCCAGTACTTC.

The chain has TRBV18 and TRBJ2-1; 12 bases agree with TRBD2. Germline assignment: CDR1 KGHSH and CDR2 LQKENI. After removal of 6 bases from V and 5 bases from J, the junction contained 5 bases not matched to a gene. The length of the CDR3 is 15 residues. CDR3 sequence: CASSPLAGGHNEQFF. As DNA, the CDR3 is TGTGCCAGCTCGCCGCTAGCGGGGGGGCACAATGAGCAGTTCTTC.

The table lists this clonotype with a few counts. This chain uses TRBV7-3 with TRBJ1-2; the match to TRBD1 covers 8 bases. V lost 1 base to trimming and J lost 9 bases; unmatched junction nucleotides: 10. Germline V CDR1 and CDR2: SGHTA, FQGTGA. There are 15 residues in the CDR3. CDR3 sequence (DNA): TGTGCCAGCAGCTTAAATTCGCACAGGGGGGCAAGCTACACCTTC. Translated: CASSLNSHRGASYTF.

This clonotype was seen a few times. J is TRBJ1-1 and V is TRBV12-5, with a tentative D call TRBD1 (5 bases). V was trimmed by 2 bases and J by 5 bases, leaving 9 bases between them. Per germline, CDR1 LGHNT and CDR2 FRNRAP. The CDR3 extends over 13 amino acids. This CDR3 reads CASGLSPGTEAFF. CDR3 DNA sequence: TGTGCTAGTGGTTTGAGTCCAGGGACTGAAGCTTTCTTT.

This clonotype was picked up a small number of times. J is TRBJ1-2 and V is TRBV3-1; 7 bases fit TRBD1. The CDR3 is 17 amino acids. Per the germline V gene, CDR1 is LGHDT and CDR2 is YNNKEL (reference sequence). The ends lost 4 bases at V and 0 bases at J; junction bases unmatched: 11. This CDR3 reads CASSPFSGQLANYGYTF. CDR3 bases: TGTGCCAGCAGCCCATTCTCGGGACAGCTTGCTAACTATGGCTACACCTTC.

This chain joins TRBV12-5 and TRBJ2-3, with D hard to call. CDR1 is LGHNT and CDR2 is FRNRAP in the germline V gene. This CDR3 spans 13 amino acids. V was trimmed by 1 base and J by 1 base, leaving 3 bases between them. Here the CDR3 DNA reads TGTGCTAGTGGTTTGGAGCGCACAGATACGCAGTATTTT. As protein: CASGLERTDTQYF. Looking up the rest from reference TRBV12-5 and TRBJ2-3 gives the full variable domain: DARVTQTPRHKVTEMGQEVTMRCQPILGHNTVFWYRQTMMQGLELLAYFRNRAPLDDSGMPKDRFSAEMPDATLATLKIQPSEPRDSAVYFCASGLERTDTQYFGPGTRLTVL.

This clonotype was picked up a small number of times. CDR3 loop: CASSSPTSEQYF. DNA of the CDR3: TGTGCCAGCAGCTCCCCAACCAGCGAGCAGTACTTC. This chain uses TRBV5-4 with TRBJ2-7; no clear D gene. Germline loops: CDR1 SGHNT, CDR2 YYREEE (reference sequence). V was trimmed by 3 bases and J by 6 bases, leaving 10 bases between them. The CDR3 spans 12 residues.

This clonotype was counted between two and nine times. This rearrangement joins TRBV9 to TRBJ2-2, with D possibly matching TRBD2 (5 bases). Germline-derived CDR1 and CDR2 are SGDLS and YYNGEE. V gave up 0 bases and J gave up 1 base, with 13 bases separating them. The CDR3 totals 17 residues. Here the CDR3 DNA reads TGTGCCAGCAGCGTAGACTCTACGGGGAAGAACACCGGGGAGCTGTTTTTT. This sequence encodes CASSVDSTGKNTGELFF.

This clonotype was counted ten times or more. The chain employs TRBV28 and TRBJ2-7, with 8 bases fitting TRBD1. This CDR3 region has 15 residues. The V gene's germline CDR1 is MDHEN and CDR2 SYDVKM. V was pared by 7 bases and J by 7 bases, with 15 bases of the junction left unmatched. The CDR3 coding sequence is TGTGCCAGCACCCCCAGCTCAGGGGGCCGCGATGAGCAGTACTTC. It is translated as CASTPSSGGRDEQYF.

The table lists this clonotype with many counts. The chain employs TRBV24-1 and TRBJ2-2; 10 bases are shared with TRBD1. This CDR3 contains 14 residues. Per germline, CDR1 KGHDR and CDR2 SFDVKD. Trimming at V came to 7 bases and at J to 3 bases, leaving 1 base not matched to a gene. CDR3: CATRGTGDTGELFF. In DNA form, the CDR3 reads TGTGCCACCAGAGGGACAGGGGACACCGGGGAGCTGTTTTTT.

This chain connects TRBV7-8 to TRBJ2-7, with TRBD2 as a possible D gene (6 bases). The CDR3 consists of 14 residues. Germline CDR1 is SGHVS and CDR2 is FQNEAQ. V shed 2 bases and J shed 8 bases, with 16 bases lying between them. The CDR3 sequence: CASSLLGGREKQYV. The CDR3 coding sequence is TGTGCCAGCAGCTTACTGGGCGGGCGGGAAAAGCAGTACGTC.

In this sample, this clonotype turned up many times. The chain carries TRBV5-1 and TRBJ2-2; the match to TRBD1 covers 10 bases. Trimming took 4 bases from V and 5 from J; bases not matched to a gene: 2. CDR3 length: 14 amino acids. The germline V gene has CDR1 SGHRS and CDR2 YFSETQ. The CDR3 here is CASSTGQGTGELFF. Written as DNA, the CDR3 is TGCGCCAGCAGCACGGGACAGGGGACCGGGGAGCTGTTTTTT.

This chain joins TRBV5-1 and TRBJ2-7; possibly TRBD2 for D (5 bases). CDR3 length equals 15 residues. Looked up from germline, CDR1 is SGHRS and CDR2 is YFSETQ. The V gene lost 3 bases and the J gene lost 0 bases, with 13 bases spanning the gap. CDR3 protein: CASSYEGQSSYEQYF. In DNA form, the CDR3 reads TGCGCCAGCAGCTACGAGGGTCAGAGCTCCTACGAGCAGTACTTC.

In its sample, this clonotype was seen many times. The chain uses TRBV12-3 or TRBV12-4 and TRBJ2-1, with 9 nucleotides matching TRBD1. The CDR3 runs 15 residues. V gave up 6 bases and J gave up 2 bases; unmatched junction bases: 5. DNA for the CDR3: TGTGCCAGCAGACCGGGACAGGGTACCTACAATGAGCAGTTCTTC. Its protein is CASRPGQGTYNEQFF.

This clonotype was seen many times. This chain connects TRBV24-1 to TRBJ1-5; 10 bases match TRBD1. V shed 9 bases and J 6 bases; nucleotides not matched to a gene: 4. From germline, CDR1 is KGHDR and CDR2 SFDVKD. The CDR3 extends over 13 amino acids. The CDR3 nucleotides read TGTGCCACCCGCGGGACAGGGGCTCAGCCCCAGCATTTT. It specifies CATRGTGAQPQHF.